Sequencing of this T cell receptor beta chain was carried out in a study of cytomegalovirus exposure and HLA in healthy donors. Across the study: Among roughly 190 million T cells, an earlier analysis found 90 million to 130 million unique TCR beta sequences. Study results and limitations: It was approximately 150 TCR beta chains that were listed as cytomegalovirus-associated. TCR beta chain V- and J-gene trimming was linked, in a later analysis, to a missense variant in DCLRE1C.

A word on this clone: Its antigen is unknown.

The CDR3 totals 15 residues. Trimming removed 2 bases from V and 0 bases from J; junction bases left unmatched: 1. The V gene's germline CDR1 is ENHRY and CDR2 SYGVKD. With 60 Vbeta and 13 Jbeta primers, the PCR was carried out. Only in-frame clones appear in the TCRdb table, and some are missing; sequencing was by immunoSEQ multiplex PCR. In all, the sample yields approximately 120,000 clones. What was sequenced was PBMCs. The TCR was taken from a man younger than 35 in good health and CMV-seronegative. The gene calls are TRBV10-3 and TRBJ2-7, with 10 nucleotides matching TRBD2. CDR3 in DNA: TGTGCCATCAGTGAGAGCGGGGGGGCCTCCTACGAGCAGTACTTC. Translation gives CAISESGGASYEQYF.